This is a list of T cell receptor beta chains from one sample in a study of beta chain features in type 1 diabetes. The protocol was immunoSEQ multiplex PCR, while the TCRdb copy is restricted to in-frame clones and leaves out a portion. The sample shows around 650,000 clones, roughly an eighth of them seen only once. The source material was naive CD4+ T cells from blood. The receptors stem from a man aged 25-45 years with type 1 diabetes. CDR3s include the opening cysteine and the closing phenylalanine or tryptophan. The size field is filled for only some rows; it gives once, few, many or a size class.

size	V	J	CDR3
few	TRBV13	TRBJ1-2	CASSYRGQGVPDGYTF
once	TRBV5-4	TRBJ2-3	CASSFHSGGRPDTQYF
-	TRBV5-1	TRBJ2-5	CASSFGQVAETQYF
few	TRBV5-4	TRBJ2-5	CASSPPGTGETQYF
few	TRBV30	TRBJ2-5	CAWQGGPGETQYF
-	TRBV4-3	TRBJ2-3	CASSQDPSTDTQYF
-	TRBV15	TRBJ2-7	CATSMGRKVIHELYF
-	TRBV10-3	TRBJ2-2	CAIMPGTGGPGELFF
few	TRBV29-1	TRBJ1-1	CSVDTGLNTEAFF
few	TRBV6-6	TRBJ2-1	CASSKSQGNEQFF
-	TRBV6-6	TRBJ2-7	CASTTGVSYEQYF
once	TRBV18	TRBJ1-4	CASSLPGQEKLFF
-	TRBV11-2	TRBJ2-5	CASSTAGGRGRSETQYF
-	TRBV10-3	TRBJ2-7	CAISEGRRDRGQYF
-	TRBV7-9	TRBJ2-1	CASSSLPGETYNEQFF
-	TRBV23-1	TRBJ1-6	CASSPGRLRVSPLHF
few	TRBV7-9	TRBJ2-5	CASSPRTSDETQYF
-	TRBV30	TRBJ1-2	CAWSVVSANYGYTF
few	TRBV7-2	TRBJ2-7	CASSLASHGSSSYEQYF
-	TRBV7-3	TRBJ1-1	CASLGPSGWTEAFF
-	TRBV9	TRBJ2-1	CASSVGWGRARDEQFF
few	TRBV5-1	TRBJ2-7	CASSLRDGAYEQYF
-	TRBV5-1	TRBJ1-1	CASSLEAVPHALVNTEAFF
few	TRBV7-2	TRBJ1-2	CASSYGQGIGYTF
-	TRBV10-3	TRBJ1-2	CAISGTLRYGYTF
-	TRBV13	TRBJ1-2	CASSLAEMGYGYTF
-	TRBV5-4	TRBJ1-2	CASSGTLQGNYGYTF
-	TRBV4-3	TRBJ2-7	CASSHYRDRDYEQYF
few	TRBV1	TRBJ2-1	CTPLTSGGPRSYNEQFF
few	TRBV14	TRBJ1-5	CASALSDGQPQHF
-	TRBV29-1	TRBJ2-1	CSVEDLATSGYNEQFF
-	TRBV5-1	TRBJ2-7	CASSLDGAVEQYF
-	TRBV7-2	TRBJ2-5	CASSTRQGKETQYF
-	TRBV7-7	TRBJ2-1	CASSLALAGEQFF
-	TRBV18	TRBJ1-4	CASSPISAATNEKLFF
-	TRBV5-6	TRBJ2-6	CASSPEGAGANVLTF
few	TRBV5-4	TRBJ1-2	CASSLSVGGYTF
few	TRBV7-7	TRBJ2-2	CASSLRGKGTGELFF
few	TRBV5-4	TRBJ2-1	CASSSAWDRSGYNEQFF
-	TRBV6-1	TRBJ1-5	CASRKQGASQPQHF
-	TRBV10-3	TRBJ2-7	CAIRIGGGYEQYF
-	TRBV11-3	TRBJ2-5	CASSLGDKDRGLETQYF